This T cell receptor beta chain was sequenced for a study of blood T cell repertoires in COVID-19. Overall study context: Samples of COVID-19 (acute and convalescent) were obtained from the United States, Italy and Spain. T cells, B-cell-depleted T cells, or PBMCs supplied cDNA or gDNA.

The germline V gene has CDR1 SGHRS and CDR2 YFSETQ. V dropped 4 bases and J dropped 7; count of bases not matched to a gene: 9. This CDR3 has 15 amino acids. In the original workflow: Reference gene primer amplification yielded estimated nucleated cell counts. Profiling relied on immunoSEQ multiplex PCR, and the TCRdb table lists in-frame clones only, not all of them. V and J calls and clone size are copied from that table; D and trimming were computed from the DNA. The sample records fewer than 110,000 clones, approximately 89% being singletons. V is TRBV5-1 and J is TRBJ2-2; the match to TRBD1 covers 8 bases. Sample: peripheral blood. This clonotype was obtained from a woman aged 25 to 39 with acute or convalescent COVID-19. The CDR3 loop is CASSPDRARHGELFF. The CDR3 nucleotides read TGCGCCAGCAGCCCGGACAGGGCGAGGCACGGGGAGCTGTTTTTT.